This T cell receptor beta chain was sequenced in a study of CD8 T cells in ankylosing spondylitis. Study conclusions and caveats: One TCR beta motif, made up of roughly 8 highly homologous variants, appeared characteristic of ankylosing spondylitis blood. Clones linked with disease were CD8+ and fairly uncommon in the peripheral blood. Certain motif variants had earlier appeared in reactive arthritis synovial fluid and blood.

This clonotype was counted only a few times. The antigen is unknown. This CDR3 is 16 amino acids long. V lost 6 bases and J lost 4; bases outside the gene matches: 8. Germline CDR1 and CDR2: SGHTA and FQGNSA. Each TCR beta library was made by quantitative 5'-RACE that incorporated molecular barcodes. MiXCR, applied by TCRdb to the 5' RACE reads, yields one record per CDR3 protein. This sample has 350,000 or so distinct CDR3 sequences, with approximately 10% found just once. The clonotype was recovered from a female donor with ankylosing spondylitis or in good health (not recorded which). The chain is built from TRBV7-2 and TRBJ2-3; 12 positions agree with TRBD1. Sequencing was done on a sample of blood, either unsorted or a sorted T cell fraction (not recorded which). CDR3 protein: CASRFPGQGAADTQYF. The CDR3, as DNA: TGTGCCAGCAGATTCCCGGGACAGGGGGCCGCAGATACGCAGTATTTT.